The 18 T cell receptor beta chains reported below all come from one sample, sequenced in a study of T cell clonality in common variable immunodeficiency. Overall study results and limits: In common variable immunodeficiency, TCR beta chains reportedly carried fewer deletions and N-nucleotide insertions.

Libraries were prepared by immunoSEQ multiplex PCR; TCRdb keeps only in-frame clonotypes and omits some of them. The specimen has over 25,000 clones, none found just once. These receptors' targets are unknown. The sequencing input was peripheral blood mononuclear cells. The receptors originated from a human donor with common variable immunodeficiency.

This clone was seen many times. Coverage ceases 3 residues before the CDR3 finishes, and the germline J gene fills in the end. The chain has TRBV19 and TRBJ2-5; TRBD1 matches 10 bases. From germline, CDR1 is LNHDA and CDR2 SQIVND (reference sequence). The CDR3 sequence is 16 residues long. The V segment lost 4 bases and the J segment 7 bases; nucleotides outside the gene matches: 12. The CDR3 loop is CASSSRGQGIRRTQYF. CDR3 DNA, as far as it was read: TGTGCCAGTAGTAGTCGGGGACAGGGGATACGAAGGACC.

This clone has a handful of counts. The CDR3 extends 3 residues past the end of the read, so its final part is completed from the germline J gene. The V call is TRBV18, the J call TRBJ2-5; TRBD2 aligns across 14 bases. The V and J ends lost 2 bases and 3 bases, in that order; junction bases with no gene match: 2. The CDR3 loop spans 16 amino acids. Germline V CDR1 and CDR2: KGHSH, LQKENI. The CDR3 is CASSPGLAGGKETQYF. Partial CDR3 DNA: TGTGCCAGCTCACCAGGACTAGCGGGGGGAAAAGAGACC.

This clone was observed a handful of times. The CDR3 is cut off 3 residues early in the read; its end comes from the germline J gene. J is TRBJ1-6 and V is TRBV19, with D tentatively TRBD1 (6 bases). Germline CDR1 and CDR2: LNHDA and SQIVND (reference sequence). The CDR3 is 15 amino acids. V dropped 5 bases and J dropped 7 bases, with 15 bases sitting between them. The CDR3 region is CASSSGGGTNSPLHF. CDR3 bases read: TGTGCCAGTAGTTCCGGGGGGGGCACGAATTCACCC. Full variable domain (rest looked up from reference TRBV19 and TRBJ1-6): DGGITQSPKYLFRKEGQNVTLSCEQNLNHDAMYWYRQDPGQGLRLIYYSQIVNDFQKGDIAEGYSVSREKKESFPLTVTSAQKNPTAFYLCASSSGGGTNSPLHFGNGTRLTVT.

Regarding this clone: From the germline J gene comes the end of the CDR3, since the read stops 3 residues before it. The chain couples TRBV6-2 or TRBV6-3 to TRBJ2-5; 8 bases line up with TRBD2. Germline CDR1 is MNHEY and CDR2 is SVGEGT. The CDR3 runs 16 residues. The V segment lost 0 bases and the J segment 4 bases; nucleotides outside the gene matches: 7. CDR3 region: CASSYSPSGGTETQYF. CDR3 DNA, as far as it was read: TGTGCCAGCAGTTACTCTCCCAGCGGGGGTACAGAGACC.

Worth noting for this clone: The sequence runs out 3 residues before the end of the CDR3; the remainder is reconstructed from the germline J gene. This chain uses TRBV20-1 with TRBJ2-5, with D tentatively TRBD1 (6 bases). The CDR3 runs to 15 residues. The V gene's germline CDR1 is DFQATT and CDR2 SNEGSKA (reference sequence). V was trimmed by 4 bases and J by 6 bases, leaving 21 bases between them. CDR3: CSAKKASGDGKTQYF. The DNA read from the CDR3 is TGCAGTGCTAAGAAGGCGTCAGGGGACGGAAAGACC.

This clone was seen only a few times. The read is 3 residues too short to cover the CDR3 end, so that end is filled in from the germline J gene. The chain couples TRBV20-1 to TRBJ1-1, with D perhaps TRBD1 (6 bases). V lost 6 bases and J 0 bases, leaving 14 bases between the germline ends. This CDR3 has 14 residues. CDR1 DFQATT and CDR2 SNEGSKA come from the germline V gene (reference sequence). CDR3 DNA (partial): TGCAGTGCCACTTCGACAGGAATGAACACTGAA. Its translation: CSATSTGMNTE. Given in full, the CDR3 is CSATSTGMNTEAFF.

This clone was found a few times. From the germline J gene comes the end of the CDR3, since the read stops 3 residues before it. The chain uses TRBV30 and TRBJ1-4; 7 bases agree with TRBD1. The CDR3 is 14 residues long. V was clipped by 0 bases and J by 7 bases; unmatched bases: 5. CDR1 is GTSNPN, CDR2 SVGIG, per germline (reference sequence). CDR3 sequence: CAWSVLNRGEKLFF. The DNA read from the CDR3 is TGTGCCTGGAGTGTCCTCAACAGGGGTGAAAAA.

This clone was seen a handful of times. The CDR3 protein is CASSLSVRGGYTF. Incomplete CDR3 DNA: TGTGCCAGCAGCTTAAGTGTCAGGGGTGGC. The rearrangement joins TRBV7-9 to TRBJ1-2; weak D call: TRBD1 (6 bases). The read ends 3 residues shy of where the CDR3 ends; the end is completed using the germline J gene. Trimming shortened V by 2 bases and J by 7 bases, and 11 bases separated the two germline ends. The CDR3 runs to 13 residues. CDR1 and CDR2 (germline): SEHNR, FQNEAQ (reference sequence).

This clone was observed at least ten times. The CDR3 DNA, read in part, is TGTGCCAGCAGCCCCGACAGGTTGAATGGACCAGATACG. It is translated as CASSPDRLNGPDT. The complete CDR3 protein is CASSPDRLNGPDTQYF. V gene TRBV6-2 or TRBV6-3 combines with J gene TRBJ2-3; tentative D call: TRBD1 (6 bases). The read ends 3 residues shy of where the CDR3 ends; the end is completed using the germline J gene. The CDR3 runs to 16 residues. V shed 6 bases and J shed 4 bases, with 20 bases lying between them. Germline CDR1 MNHEY, CDR2 SVGEGT.

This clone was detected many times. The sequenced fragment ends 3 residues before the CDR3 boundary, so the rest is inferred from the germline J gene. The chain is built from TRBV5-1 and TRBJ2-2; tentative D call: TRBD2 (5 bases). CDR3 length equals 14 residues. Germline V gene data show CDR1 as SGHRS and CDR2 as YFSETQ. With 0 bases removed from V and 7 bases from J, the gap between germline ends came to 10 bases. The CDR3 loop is CASSLGGSDGELFF. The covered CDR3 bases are TGCGCCAGCAGCTTGGGAGGGTCCGACGGGGAG.

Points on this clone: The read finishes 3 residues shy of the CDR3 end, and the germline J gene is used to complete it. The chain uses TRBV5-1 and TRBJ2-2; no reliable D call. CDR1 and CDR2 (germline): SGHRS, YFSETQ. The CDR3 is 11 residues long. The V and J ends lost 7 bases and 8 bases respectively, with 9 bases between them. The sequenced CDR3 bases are TGCGCCAGCGGTAGTCGTGGGGAG. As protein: CASGSRGE. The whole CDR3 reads CASGSRGELFF.

The sequenced CDR3 bases are TGTGCCAGCAGTTACACTTACACTGAA. It encodes CASSYTYTE. The full-length CDR3 reads as CASSYTYTEAFF. This chain links TRBV6-2 or TRBV6-3 with TRBJ1-1, with D unresolved. The read finishes 3 residues shy of the CDR3 end, and the germline J gene is used to complete it. With 2 bases removed from V and 3 bases from J, the gap between germline ends came to 4 bases. The CDR3 runs to 12 residues. Germline loops: CDR1 MNHEY, CDR2 SVGEGT.

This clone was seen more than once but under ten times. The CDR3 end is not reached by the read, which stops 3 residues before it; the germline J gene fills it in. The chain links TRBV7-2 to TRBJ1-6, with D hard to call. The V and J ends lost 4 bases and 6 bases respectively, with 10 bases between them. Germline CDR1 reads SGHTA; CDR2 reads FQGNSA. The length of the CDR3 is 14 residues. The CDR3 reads CASSSIRGNSPLHF. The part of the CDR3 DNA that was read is TGTGCCAGCAGCTCCATCCGGGGTAATTCACCC.

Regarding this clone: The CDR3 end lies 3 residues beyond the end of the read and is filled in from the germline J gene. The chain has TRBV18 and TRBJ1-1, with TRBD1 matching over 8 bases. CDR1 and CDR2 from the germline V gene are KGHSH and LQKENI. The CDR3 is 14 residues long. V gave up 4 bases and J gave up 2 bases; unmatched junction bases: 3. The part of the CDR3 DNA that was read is TGTGCCAGCTCACTTGGACAGGGAAACACTGAA. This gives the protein CASSLGQGNTE. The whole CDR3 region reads CASSLGQGNTEAFF.

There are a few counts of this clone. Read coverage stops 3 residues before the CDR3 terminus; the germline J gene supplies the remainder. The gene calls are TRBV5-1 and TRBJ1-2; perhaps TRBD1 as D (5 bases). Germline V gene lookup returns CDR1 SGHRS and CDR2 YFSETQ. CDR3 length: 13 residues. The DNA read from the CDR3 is TGCGCCAGCAGACTTGACAGAGAGCGGGAC. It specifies CASRLDRERD. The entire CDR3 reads CASRLDRERDYTF.

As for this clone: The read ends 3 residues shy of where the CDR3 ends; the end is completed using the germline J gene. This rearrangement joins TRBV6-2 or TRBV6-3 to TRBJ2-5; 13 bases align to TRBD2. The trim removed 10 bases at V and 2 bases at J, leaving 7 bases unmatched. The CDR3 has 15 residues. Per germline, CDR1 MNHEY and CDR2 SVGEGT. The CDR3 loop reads CATRLAGGKQETQYF. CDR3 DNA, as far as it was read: TGTGCCACCAGACTAGCGGGGGGCAAGCAAGAGACC.

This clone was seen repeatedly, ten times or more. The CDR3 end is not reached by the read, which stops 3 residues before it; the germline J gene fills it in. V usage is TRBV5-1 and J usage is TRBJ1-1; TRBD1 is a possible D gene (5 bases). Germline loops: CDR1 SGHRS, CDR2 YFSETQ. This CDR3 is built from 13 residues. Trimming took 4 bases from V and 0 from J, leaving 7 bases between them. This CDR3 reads CASSEGVNTEAFF. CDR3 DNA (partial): TGCGCCAGCAGCGAAGGGGTGAACACTGAA.

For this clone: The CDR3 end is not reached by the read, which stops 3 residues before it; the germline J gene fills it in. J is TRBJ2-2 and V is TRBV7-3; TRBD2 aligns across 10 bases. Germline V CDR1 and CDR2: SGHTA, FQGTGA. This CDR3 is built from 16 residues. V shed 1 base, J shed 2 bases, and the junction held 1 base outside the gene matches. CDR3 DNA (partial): TGTGCCAGCAGCTTAATAGCGGGGGGAAACACCGGGGAG. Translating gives CASSLIAGGNTGE. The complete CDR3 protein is CASSLIAGGNTGELFF.